A selection of T cell receptor beta chains follows, all from one sample in a study of breast tumors, draining lymph nodes, adjacent tissues. MiXCR was run by TCRdb on the multiplex PCR reads, yielding one entry per CDR3 protein. The sample lists over 150,000 distinct CDR3 sequences; approximately 30% were seen once. Material for sequencing was axillary lymph node tissue. All receptors derive from a female donor with breast cancer. Some clones in this sample may be carry-over from other donors' samples. Both conserved end residues are part of each CDR3. A D gene is named only where the DNA matches it firmly. A row's size may be missing; if present it is once, few, many or a size class.

TRBJ1-5 TRBD1 TRBV5-6 many TGTGCCAGCAGTTGGGGACAGGGGGCGAATCAGCCCCAGCATTTT CASSWGQGANQPQHF
TRBJ2-5 NA TRBV19 many TGTGCCAGTAGTATCTGGGGGGCGGGGGAGACCCAGTACTTC CASSIWGAGETQYF
TRBJ1-1 NA TRBV7-2 NA TGTGCCAGCAGCTTAGAATCCAAGTTGAACACTGAAGCTTTCTTT CASSLESKLNTEAFF
TRBJ2-7 TRBD2 TRBV11-3 many TGTGCCAGCAGCTTAGGTAGCGGGGGTATTTCCTACGAGCAGTACTTC CASSLGSGGISYEQYF
TRBJ2-5 TRBD1 TRBV7-2 many TGTGCCAGCAGCAGACAGGGGCGACTAGAGACCCAGTACTTC CASSRQGRLETQYF
TRBJ1-6 NA TRBV9 many TGTGCCAGCAGCGCCAGGAGCTCCTATAATTCACCCCTCCACTTT CASSARSSYNSPLHF
TRBJ1-6 NA TRBV7-2 many TGTGCCAGCAGCTTTGTCACAGGGTCTAATAATTCACCCCTCCACTTT CASSFVTGSNNSPLHF
TRBJ1-2 NA TRBV12-3/TRBV12-4 many TGTGCCAGTCTCGAGGGGCTAAGACCTAACTATGGCTACACCTTC CASLEGLRPNYGYTF
TRBJ1-3 NA TRBV2 few TGTGCCAGCAGCCAGGGCAGGTTGAACACCATATATTTT CASSQGRLNTIYF
TRBJ2-1 TRBD2 TRBV7-8 many TGTGCCAGCAGACCTACTAGCGGGGCGTACAATGAGCAGTTCTTC CASRPTSGAYNEQFF
TRBJ2-2 TRBD2 TRBV20-1 NA TGCAGTGCTAGAAGACTAGCGGGAGGAACCCCCGGGGAGCTGTTTTTT CSARRLAGGTPGELFF
TRBJ2-5 NA TRBV11-3 many TGTGCCAGCAGCTTAGGTCAATGGGGAACCCAAGAGACCCAGTACTTC CASSLGQWGTQETQYF
TRBJ2-5 NA TRBV10-1 many TGCGCCAGCAGTGAGTCGATCTCACCTCAAGAGACCCAGTACTTC CASSESISPQETQYF
TRBJ1-1 NA TRBV4-1 NA TGCGCCAGCAGCCAAGATAGTTGGACAGCACCTGAAGCTTTCTTT CASSQDSWTAPEAFF
TRBJ2-7 NA TRBV29-1 many TGCAGCATAACTGTGCAACAACTCTCCTACGAGCAGTACTTC CSITVQQLSYEQYF
TRBJ2-5 NA TRBV12-3/TRBV12-4 few TGTGCCAGCAGTAGGGGGGGGGCCGGAGAGACCCAGTACTTC CASSRGGAGETQYF
TRBJ2-1 TRBD2 TRBV20-1 many TGCAGTGCTAGGAAGGGGTCTAGCGGGAGTAATAATGAGCAGTTCTTC CSARKGSSGSNNEQFF
TRBJ1-4 NA TRBV9 NA TGTGCCAGCAGCGAGTCCACGGGGGAAGGAGAAAAACTGTTTTTT CASSESTGEGEKLFF
TRBJ1-3 NA TRBV2 many TGTGCCAGCAGTGACCCCAGGGGAGACGGAAACACCATATATTTT CASSDPRGDGNTIYF
TRBJ2-3 TRBD2 TRBV6-5 many TGTGCCAGCAGCAAGCGGGGGGGGAAGGCAGATACGCAGTATTTT CASSKRGGKADTQYF
TRBJ1-1 TRBD1 TRBV20-1 few TGCAGTGCTAGGCCCGGACAGGGAATAACGGCTTTCTTT CSARPGQGITAFF
TRBJ2-2 NA TRBV4-1 few TGCGCCAGCAGCCAAGAAGGGACGTTTCCCGGGGAGCTGTTTTTT CASSQEGTFPGELFF
TRBJ2-3 NA TRBV9 once TGTGCCAGCAGCGAGGGTCGGCCCGGCGGGGGCACAGATACGCAGTATTTT CASSEGRPGGGTDTQYF
TRBJ2-3 NA TRBV2 many TGTGCCAGCGCCTCGCGGGGATACACAGATACGCAGTATTTT CASASRGYTDTQYF
TRBJ2-7 NA TRBV15 once TGCGCCACCAAATATCATACGAGCTACGAGCAGTACTTC CATKYHTSYEQYF
TRBJ2-5 NA TRBV12-3/TRBV12-4 many TGTGCCAGCAGTCCTCTGGCGGGGCCCCAAGAGACCCAGTACTTC CASSPLAGPQETQYF
TRBJ2-2 TRBD1 TRBV7-2 NA TGTGCCAGCAGCTTGGTGGGACAGGGGGCCGACGGGGAGCTGTTTTTT CASSLVGQGADGELFF
TRBJ2-5 NA TRBV4-2 many TGTGCCAGCAGCCAATGGCTAGATCTTGGATCCCAGTACTTC CASSQWLDLGSQYF
TRBJ1-2 TRBD1 TRBV18 few TGTGCCAGCTCACCCGGGACAGGGTACTATGGCTACACCTTC CASSPGTGYYGYTF
TRBJ2-1 NA TRBV5-4 many TGTGCCAGCAGCCCCCCCCTCTCCTACAATGAGCAGTTCTTC CASSPPLSYNEQFF
TRBJ2-1 NA TRBV9 NA NA CASSVASGSSYEPFF
TRBJ1-1 TRBD1 TRBV10-3 NA TGTGCCATCAGTGCCCCGGACAGGAAGAACACTGAAGCTTTCTTT CAISAPDRKNTEAFF
TRBJ2-2 NA TRBV11-2 few TGTGCCAGCAGCCAAAACTATATTTCCAACACCGGGGAGCTGTTTTTT CASSQNYISNTGELFF
TRBJ2-1 TRBD2 TRBV6-5 few TGTGCCAGCAGTCCTCGGACTAGCGGAAGGGAGCAGTTCTTC CASSPRTSGREQFF
TRBJ1-5 NA TRBV12-5 many TGTGCTAGTGGTTTGATCCCCGGGCGCAATCAGCCCCAGCATTTT CASGLIPGRNQPQHF
TRBJ2-1 TRBD2 TRBV7-9 many TGTGCCAGCAGCTCGACTAGCGGGGGACCTAGGCTAGTTGAGCAGTTCTTC CASSSTSGGPRLVEQFF
TRBJ1-2 NA TRBV11-3 many TGTGCCAGCAGCCCCGACCTGAACCCCTATGGCTACACCTTC CASSPDLNPYGYTF
TRBJ2-1 TRBD1 TRBV5-5 NA TGTGCCAGCAGCGGACCGGGACAGGGACACAATGAGCAGTTCTTC CASSGPGQGHNEQFF
TRBJ1-2 NA TRBV7-9 NA TGTGCCAGCAGCCCTGTGCCCACCCGGGTTGACTATGACCACACCTTC CASSPVPTRVDYDHTF
TRBJ1-4 NA TRBV20-1 once TGCAGTGCACACCTTCCGGGAGAAAAACCGTTTTTT CSAHLPGEKPFF
TRBJ1-2 TRBD1 TRBV6-1 NA TGTGCCAGCAGTGGACAGGGTAGTGGCTACACCTTC CASSGQGSGYTF
TRBJ1-2 NA TRBV25-1 NA TGTGCCAGCAACGGAGCGGGGGATGGCTACACCTTC CASNGAGDGYTF
TRBJ2-1 NA TRBV7-2 many TGTGCCAGCAGCTTTCGGCACAGCTCCTACAATGAGCAGTTCTTC CASSFRHSSYNEQFF
TRBJ2-5 TRBD2 TRBV5-4 NA TGTGCCAGCAGCTCGCGGGGGGGGGGAGAGACCCAGTACTTC CASSSRGGGETQYF
TRBJ2-6 NA TRBV19 many TGTGCCAGTAGGAACTCTGGGGCCAACGTCCTGACTTTC CASRNSGANVLTF
TRBJ1-2 TRBD1 TRBV19 many TGTGCCAGTAGCACCAAACAGGGGCGGAACTATGGCTACACCTTC CASSTKQGRNYGYTF
TRBJ2-5 TRBD2 TRBV9 many TGTGCCAGCAGCGTCTCACCAGCGGGGGGGCCTTTGGAGACCCAGTACTTC CASSVSPAGGPLETQYF
TRBJ1-4 NA TRBV4-2 NA TGTGCCAGCAGCCAAGAGAGTGCTGAAAAACTGTTTTTT CASSQESAEKLFF
TRBJ2-3 NA TRBV4-2 many TGTGCCAGCAGCCAAGAAACCCTCACGGATACGCAGTATTTT CASSQETLTDTQYF
TRBJ2-3 TRBD1 TRBV2 NA TGTGCCAGCAGTGACGGTGCCGGGACAGGGGGCGCAGATACGCAGTATTTT CASSDGAGTGGADTQYF
TRBJ1-2 NA TRBV19 many TGTGCCAGTAGTATAGACAGGGACCTCGGGCGCTATGGCTACACCTTC CASSIDRDLGRYGYTF
TRBJ2-1 NA TRBV6-1 NA TGTGCCAGCGGTGAATCGTGGTTCCTTAATGAGCAGTTCTTC CASGESWFLNEQFF